This T cell receptor (beta chain) is drawn from a study of shared T cell receptors in the human thymus. The CDR3 consists of 15 residues. Trimming removed 0 bases from V and 6 bases from J, with 15 bases in between. The germline CDR1 and CDR2 sequences are SGHNT and YENEEA. Assay: immunoSEQ multiplex PCR; the TCRdb copy retains only in-frame clones and omits some. The sample holds about 710,000 clones, 70% to 90% seen once. The same data also went into a second study, on human thymus T cells. That investigation notes: Immunologically healthy infants in Finland undergoing congenital heart defect surgery were the donors. Thymus pieces cut out during corrective heart surgery were the tissue that was used. Seemingly biased V and J gene usage marked thymic and blood repertoires. In unrelated individuals, thymic repertoires overlapped highly, according to related research.

The chain combines TRBV11-3 with TRBJ2-7, with D unclear. The sequencing sample was made of thymocytes. This clonotype was sampled from a boy in the first two years of life with a congenital heart defect. The CDR3 loop reads CASSLDVRKNSEQYF. CDR3 DNA: TGTGCCAGCAGCTTAGATGTGCGGAAGAACTCCGAGCAGTACTTC.